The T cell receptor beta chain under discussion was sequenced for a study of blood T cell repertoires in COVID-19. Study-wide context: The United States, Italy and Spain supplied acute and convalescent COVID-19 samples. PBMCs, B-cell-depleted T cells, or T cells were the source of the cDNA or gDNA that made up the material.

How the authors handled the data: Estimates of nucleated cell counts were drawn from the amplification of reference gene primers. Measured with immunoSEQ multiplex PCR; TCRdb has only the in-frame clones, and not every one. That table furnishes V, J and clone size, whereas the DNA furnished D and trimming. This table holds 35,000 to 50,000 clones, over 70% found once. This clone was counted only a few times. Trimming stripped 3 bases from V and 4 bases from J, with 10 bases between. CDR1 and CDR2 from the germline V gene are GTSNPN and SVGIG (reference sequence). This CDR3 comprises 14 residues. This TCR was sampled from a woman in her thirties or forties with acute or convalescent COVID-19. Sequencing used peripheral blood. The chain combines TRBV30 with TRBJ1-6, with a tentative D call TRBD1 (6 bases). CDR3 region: CAWSGTGYNSPLHF. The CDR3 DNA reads TGTGCCTGGAGCGGAACAGGGTATAATTCACCCCTCCACTTT. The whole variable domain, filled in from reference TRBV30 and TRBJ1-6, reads SQTIHQWPATLVQPVGSPLSLECTVEGTSNPNLYWYRQAAGRGLQLLFYSVGIGQISSEVPQNLSASRPQDRQFILSSKKLLLSDSGFYLCAWSGTGYNSPLHFGNGTRLTVT.